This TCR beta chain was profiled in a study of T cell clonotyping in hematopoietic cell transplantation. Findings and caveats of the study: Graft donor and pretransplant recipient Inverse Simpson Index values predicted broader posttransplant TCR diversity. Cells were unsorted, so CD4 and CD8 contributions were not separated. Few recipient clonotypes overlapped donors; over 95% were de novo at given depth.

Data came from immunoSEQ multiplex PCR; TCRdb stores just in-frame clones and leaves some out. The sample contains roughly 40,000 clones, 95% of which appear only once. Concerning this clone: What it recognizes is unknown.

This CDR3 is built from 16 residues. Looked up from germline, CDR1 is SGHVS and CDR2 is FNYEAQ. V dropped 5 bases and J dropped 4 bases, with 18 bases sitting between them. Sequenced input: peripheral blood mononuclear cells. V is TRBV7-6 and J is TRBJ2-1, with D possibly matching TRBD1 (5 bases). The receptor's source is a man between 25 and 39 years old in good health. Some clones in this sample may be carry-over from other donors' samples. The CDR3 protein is CASSPQVGVVYNEQFF. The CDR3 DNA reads TGTGCCAGCAGCCCTCAAGTAGGGGTAGTGTACAATGAGCAGTTCTTC. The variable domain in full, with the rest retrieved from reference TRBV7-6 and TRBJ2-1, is GAGVSQSPRYKVTKRGQDVALRCDPISGHVSLYWYRQALGQGPEFLTYFNYEAQQDKSGLPNDRFSAERPEGSISTLTIQRTEQRDSAMYRCASSPQVGVVYNEQFFGPGTRLTVL.